The 20 T cell receptor beta chains presented below share a single source sample, sequenced in a study of Graves' ophthalmopathy and Graves' hyperthyroidism (dated by TCRdb to 2016 to 2019). Sequencing instrument: Illumina HiSeq 2000. TCR beta CDR3 regions were amplified from RNA transcripts for repertoire sequencing. HTBI primers and the Qiagen OneStep RT-PCR kit were used in a first-round RT-PCR, which was followed by a second-round multiplex PCR, size selection and purification. The public reads were run again by TCRdb, first through fastp at Q25 and then through MiXCR, and only productive beta chains were kept. Each CDR3 protein gets just one entry, which takes the most common genes and DNA from the rows behind it. The sample profile shows just over 600,000 distinct CDR3 sequences; 22% of them were found once. Of the sample, around 7% falls within the top ten clones. Sequences were obtained from peripheral blood. All receptors come from a young woman with stable Graves' hyperthyroidism. Some clones in this sample may be carry-over from other donors' samples. Donor details come from another sample of the same person, matched by shared clones.

This clonotype was seen at least ten times. This chain uses TRBV6-5 with TRBJ1-3; D gene ambiguous. This CDR3 is built from 15 residues. The germline gives CDR1 MNHEY, CDR2 SVGAGI. Trimming cost V 2 bases and J 0 bases, with 8 bases left between them. In nucleotides, the CDR3 is TGTGCCAGCAGTTACGGGCAGTTCTCTGGAAACACCATATATTTT. This encodes CASSYGQFSGNTIYF.

The gene calls are TRBV2 and TRBJ2-2, with TRBD2 identical over 10 bases. The germline V gene has CDR1 SNHLY and CDR2 FYNNEI. Unmatched junction bases numbered 3, after V lost 4 bases and J lost 4 bases. This CDR3 is 15 amino acids long. The CDR3 here is CASSVKREGTGELFF. CDR3 in DNA: TGTGCCAGCAGTGTAAAGCGGGAGGGCACCGGGGAGCTGTTTTTT.

This clonotype was counted only a few times. The V gene is TRBV11-2, the J gene TRBJ2-7; TRBD1 matches 11 bases. The CDR3 is 15 amino acids. Germline V gives CDR1 SGHAT, CDR2 FQNNGV. J gave up 4 bases and V 3 bases, and 5 bases lay outside the gene matches. The CDR3 loop reads CASSFGTGGNYEQYF. The CDR3 coding sequence is TGTGCCAGCAGCTTCGGGACAGGGGGGAATTACGAGCAGTACTTC.

V gene TRBV12-3 or TRBV12-4 combines with J gene TRBJ1-2; D not resolved. The CDR3 consists of 13 residues. Trimming stripped 3 bases from V and 6 bases from J, with 11 bases between. The CDR3 DNA is TGTGCCAGCAGTTTTCGCATTTCGAATGGCTACACCTTC. It specifies CASSFRISNGYTF.

Ten or more counts support this clonotype. The chain carries TRBV14 and TRBJ1-6; D is unclear. With 4 bases removed from V and 6 bases from J, the gap between germline ends came to 7 bases. CDR3 length: 13 residues. Germline CDR1 and CDR2: SGHDN and FVKESK. Here the CDR3 reads CASSLGPNSPLHF. CDR3 bases: TGTGCCAGCAGCCTAGGACCTAATTCACCCCTCCACTTT.

This clonotype was picked up one time. The rearrangement uses TRBV28 and TRBJ2-7; no clear D gene. In germline, CDR1 is MDHEN, CDR2 SYDVKM. This CDR3 comprises 14 residues. The V and J ends lost 5 bases and 0 bases respectively, with 11 bases between them. The CDR3 bases are TGTGCCAGCAGTCCGGACGCCGTCTCCTACGAGCAGTACTTC. Protein product: CASSPDAVSYEQYF.

For this clonotype: At one end the junction does not follow the germline gene, possibly because of a read error. The chain is built from TRBV20-1 and TRBJ2-2; 14 bases fit TRBD2. The germline V gene has CDR1 DFQATT and CDR2 SNEGSKA (reference sequence). The CDR3 is made up of 18 amino acids. CDR3 nucleotides: TGCAGTGCTAAATCTGGGACTAGCGGGAGAGCTAACACCGGGGAGCTGCTTTTT. Its translation: CSAKSGTSGRANTGELLF.

This clonotype has a count of ten or more. The rearrangement uses TRBV6-1 and TRBJ2-2, with no clear D. The CDR3 length is 14 residues. V was trimmed by 10 bases and J by 5 bases, leaving 17 bases between them. Germline V gives CDR1 MNHNS, CDR2 SASEGT. CDR3 in DNA: TGTGCCACTCGAGAGAAACTTTCTACCGGGGAGCTGTTTTTT. Translation gives CATREKLSTGELFF.

The sample holds many counts of this clonotype. The V gene is TRBV6-5, the J gene TRBJ2-5; TRBD1 is a possible D gene (5 bases). The V gene lost 0 bases and the J gene lost 7 bases, with 15 bases spanning the gap. This CDR3 contains 15 residues. Germline lookup yields CDR1 MNHEY and CDR2 SVGAGI. The CDR3 here is CASSYSGVPPGTQYF. The CDR3 DNA sequence: TGTGCCAGCAGTTACTCAGGGGTCCCACCTGGGACCCAGTACTTC.

This clonotype has ten or more counts. The chain uses TRBV15 and TRBJ2-7; TRBD1 might be the D (6 bases). There are 15 residues in the CDR3. Trimming left V 3 bases short and J 3 bases short, with 15 bases between. Germline-derived CDR1 and CDR2 are LNHNV and YYDKDF (reference sequence). CDR3 loop: CATSRVKQGIYEQYF. Here the CDR3 DNA reads TGTGCCACCAGCAGGGTTAAACAGGGCATCTACGAGCAGTACTTC.

The chain joins TRBV5-5 to TRBJ1-6, with D tentatively TRBD1 (5 bases). Germline V gene sequence: CDR1 SGHKS, CDR2 YYEKEE (reference sequence). The CDR3 extends over 15 amino acids. With 4 bases removed from V and 10 bases from J, the gap between germline ends came to 18 bases. The chain's CDR3 is CASSPRTPSGSPLHF. In DNA, the CDR3 is TGTGCCAGCAGCCCAAGGACACCTTCGGGGTCACCCCTCCACTTT.

The genes are TRBV20-1 and TRBJ1-1, with D possibly being TRBD1 (5 bases). Germline values: CDR1 DFQATT, CDR2 SNEGSKA (reference sequence). The CDR3 consists of 13 residues. The CDR3 sequence is CTATRLRGAEAFF. The CDR3 bases are TGCACCGCGACGAGACTCCGAGGGGCTGAAGCTTTCTTT.

This clonotype came up many times. The chain combines TRBV7-2 with TRBJ1-2; unclear D gene. Germline V gives CDR1 SGHTA, CDR2 FQGNSA. This CDR3 contains 13 residues. V was clipped by 5 bases and J by 4 bases, with 11 bases between them. CDR3 amino acids: CASSPTKSYGYTF. The DNA of the CDR3 is TGTGCCAGCAGCCCGACAAAATCCTATGGCTACACCTTC. Variable domain in full (rest from reference TRBV7-2 and TRBJ1-2): GAGVSQSPSNKVTEKGKDVELRCDPISGHTALYWYRQSLGQGLEFLIYFQGNSAPDKSGLPSDRFSAERTGGSVSTLTIQRTQQEDSAVYLCASSPTKSYGYTFGSGTRLTVV.

This clonotype was detected many times. The J gene is TRBJ2-7, the V gene TRBV6-5; D is possibly TRBD1 or TRBD2 (5 bases each). The CDR3 is 15 residues long. Deletions cut 1 base from V and 0 bases from J, with 10 bases between. Germline assignment: CDR1 MNHEY and CDR2 SVGAGI. Here the CDR3 DNA reads TGTGCCAGCAGTTACTTCCCCGGGACCTCCTACGAGCAGTACTTC. Translation: CASSYFPGTSYEQYF.

The sample holds many counts of this clonotype. J is TRBJ1-2 and V is TRBV6-1; 7 positions agree with TRBD1. The trim removed 6 bases at V and 4 bases at J, leaving 8 bases unmatched. Germline loops: CDR1 MNHNS, CDR2 SASEGT. The CDR3 contains 14 residues. CDR3 coding DNA: TGTGCCAGCAGACCCTACAGGGGCGGCTATGGCTACACCTTC. Translation: CASRPYRGGYGYTF.

The rearrangement uses TRBV29-1 and TRBJ1-2; D is unresolved. Between the trimmed V and J ends, which lost 0 bases and 3 bases, there was a span of 11 bases. From germline, CDR1 is SQVTM and CDR2 ANQGSEA. The CDR3 consists of 14 residues. This chain's CDR3 is CSVEEHAGYYGYTF. The CDR3 coding sequence is TGCAGCGTTGAAGAGCACGCAGGATACTATGGCTACACCTTC.

This clonotype was picked up many times. The genes are TRBV12-3 or TRBV12-4 and TRBJ1-2; 7 bases map to TRBD1. This CDR3 is built from 14 residues. Trimming removed 3 bases from V and 6 bases from J; junction bases left unmatched: 7. CDR3 nucleotides: TGTGCCAGCAGTTTTTTGTCAGGGGGAGATGGCTACACCTTC. This encodes CASSFLSGGDGYTF.

This clonotype was found many times. The J gene is TRBJ2-5, the V gene TRBV28; 11 bases match TRBD1. From germline, CDR1 is MDHEN and CDR2 SYDVKM. The trim removed 6 bases at V and 5 bases at J, leaving 8 bases unmatched. CDR3 length: 15 amino acids. The CDR3 is CASSYRGTGGETQYF. The CDR3 coding sequence is TGTGCCAGCAGCTACCGAGGGACAGGGGGTGAGACCCAGTACTTC.

This clonotype has ten or more counts. V and J are TRBV9 and TRBJ1-4; 7 nucleotides match TRBD1. The V and J ends lost 0 bases and 8 bases, in that order; junction bases with no gene match: 4. The CDR3 consists of 14 residues. Germline-derived CDR1 and CDR2 are SGDLS and YYNGEE. The CDR3 loop is CASSVGQGGEKLFF. The CDR3 bases are TGTGCCAGCAGCGTAGGACAGGGAGGGGAAAAACTGTTTTTT.

This clonotype has ten or more counts. This chain joins TRBV15 and TRBJ1-5; D gene ambiguous. Germline values: CDR1 LNHNV, CDR2 YYDKDF (reference sequence). The CDR3 is 12 amino acids. Deletions cut 1 base from V and 3 bases from J, with 1 base between. DNA for the CDR3: TGTGCCACCAGCAGAGTCAATCAGCCCCAGCATTTT. Translated, it gives CATSRVNQPQHF.